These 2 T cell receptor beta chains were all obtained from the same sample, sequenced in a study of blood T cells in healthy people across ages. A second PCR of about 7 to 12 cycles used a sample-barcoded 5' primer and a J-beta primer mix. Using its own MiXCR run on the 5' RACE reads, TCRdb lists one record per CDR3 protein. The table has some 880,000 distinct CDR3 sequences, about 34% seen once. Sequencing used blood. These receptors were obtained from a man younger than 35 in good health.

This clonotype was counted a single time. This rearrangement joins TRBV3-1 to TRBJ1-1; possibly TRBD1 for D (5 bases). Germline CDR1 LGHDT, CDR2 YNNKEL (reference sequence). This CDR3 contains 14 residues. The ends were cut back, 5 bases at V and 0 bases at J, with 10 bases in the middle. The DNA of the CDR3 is TGTGCCAGCAGCAAGAGGGACTTGAACACTGAAGCTTTCTTT. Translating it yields CASSKRDLNTEAFF.

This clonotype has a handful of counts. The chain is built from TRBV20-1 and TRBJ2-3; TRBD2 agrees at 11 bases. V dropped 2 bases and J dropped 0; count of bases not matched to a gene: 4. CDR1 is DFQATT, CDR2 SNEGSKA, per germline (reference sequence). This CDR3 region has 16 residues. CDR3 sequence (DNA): TGCAGTGCTAGACCTATAGCGGGGGGGAGCACAGATACGCAGTATTTT. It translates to CSARPIAGGSTDTQYF.